The text below deals with one TCR beta chain. This clone turned up a few times. Its antigen remains undetermined. The input lacks base qualities; no much larger clone sits a single base away. TCRbeta CDR3 regions were amplified from genomic DNA using the immunoSEQ Assay, a bias-controlled multiplex PCR. In the paper's pipeline: The number of nucleated cells in each sample was estimated by amplification of reference gene primers within the assay. To quantify the absolute abundance of each unique TCRbeta CDR3 rearrangement, sequence reads were collapsed and filtered. For each sample, productive Simpson clonality was calculated by taking the square root of Simpson's diversity index across productive rearrangements. TCRdb re-hosts the immuneACCESS table, in-frame sequences only. Its copies lack some clones; in the studies checked, an unresolved V gene accounts for under half of them, and the cause for the rest is not known. The DNA gave D and trimming, while V, J and clone size come from that table. In this sample the table shows a few hundred thousand clones, about nine tenths of which occur a single time. Just over 1% of the sample comes from the top ten.

Enrolling through a virtual design, the prospective study's participants ranged in age from roughly 18 to 95 years and lived across approximately 25 United States geographic areas. To assign participants to cohorts, the prospective study relied on clinical history that participants themselves reported in a screening survey and a study questionnaire. Exposed participants had been in contact, within 2 weeks of entering the study, with a person who had a PCR-confirmed or clinician-diagnosed case of COVID-19. Each participant in the prospective study had whole blood, serum and a nasopharyngeal or oropharyngeal swab collected by mobile phlebotomists. Participants in the prospective study had the option to provide additional blood draws and questionnaires over an approximately two-month period. Before DNA extraction, blood samples from the prospective study were shipped at room temperature or frozen.

The data belong to a study of blood T cell repertoires in COVID-19 (TCRdb year 2020). About the full investigation: Samples covering the acute and convalescent phases of COVID-19 were provided by collaborators in the United States, Italy and Spain. The prospective study material was composed of cDNA or gDNA derived from T cells, B-cell-depleted T cells, or PBMCs. The dataset comprised deeply sampled blood TCRbeta repertoires from subjects exposed to, actively infected with, or recovered from COVID-19. A freely available public database, intended as a resource for researchers studying the immune response to SARS-CoV-2, is where the repertoires were released. Samples came from the ongoing ImmuneRACE study (first 160 participants) plus 1,254 subjects from 6 global collaborators. A de-identified subject ID, COVID-19 status, age in years and sex were almost always included in the sample metadata. Where available, HLA class I and class II types were obtained from metadata supplied by the sample provider rather than from assay-based typing.

Points the paper makes about the study in general: Clinical and demographic metadata were provided uncurated, with the amount varying by source and participant.

Input material: PBMCs or T cells enriched from blood (not recorded which). This TCR derives from a woman aged 25 to 45 who had been exposed to COVID-19.

The DNA reads as follows: TGTGCCAGCAGCTCTCAAGGGACTAGCACCGGGGAGCTGTTTTTT. Its translation is CASSSQGTSTGELFF. The V and J segments used are TRBV7-9 and TRBJ2-2, with TRBD2 identical over 8 junction bases. The germline V gene (reference sequence) sets CDR1 to SEHNR and CDR2 to FQNEAQ. Unmatched junction bases come to 5, with V trimmed by 4 bases and J by 4 bases. Spanning cysteine to phenylalanine, the CDR3 consists of 15 amino acids. Only CDR3 DNA is held: 45 bases, read in frame from base 1.